This T cell receptor (beta chain) was retrieved from a study of blood T cell repertoires in COVID-19. The wider study: T cells, B-cell-depleted T cells, or PBMCs supplied cDNA or gDNA.

V gave up 1 base and J gave up 7 bases, with 5 bases separating them. This CDR3 has 12 residues. Germline CDR1 and CDR2: LNHNV and YYDKDF (reference sequence). Per the authors' pipeline: How many nucleated cells were present was estimated from reference gene primer amplification. Sequenced by immunoSEQ multiplex PCR; TCRdb stores in-frame clones only, minus some. V and J calls and clone size are given by that table; D and trimming were obtained from the DNA. The profile shows 30,000 to 35,000 clones, more than 75% of them singletons. The sequence came from a woman aged 55-69 years with acute or convalescent COVID-19. The chain has TRBV15 and TRBJ1-3, with unresolved D. Sequenced material: peripheral blood. CDR3 residues: CATSRGANTIYF. The CDR3 DNA follows: TGTGCCACCAGCAGAGGGGCGAACACCATATATTTT.